A selection of T cell receptor beta chains follows, all from one sample in a study of vaccination effects on CD4 cells after COVID-19. Only in-frame clones appear in the TCRdb table, and some are missing; sequencing was by immunoSEQ multiplex PCR. The table lists nearly 45,000 clones, 65% to 70% of them singletons. Antigens for these TCRs are unknown. The material sequenced was CD4+ T cells from PBMCs cultured with a peptide pool, taken before COVID-19 vaccination. The receptors here all came from a human donor who had a prior SARS-CoV-2 infection. Each CDR3 is given with its conserved first and last residue. Each record gives: V gene, J gene, D gene, CDR3 protein. The D gene is left open where the match is weak.

TRBV5-4	TRBJ2-7	.	CASSPTPDGYEQYF
TRBV19	TRBJ1-2	.	CATRRVGGYGYTF
TRBV13	TRBJ2-5	TRBD2	CASSFLAGGPETQYF
TRBV18	TRBJ2-3	.	CASSPVRSDTQYF
TRBV11-2	TRBJ2-7	.	CASSHAQPPYEQYF
TRBV2	TRBJ2-5	.	CASSGTRETQYF
TRBV4-1	TRBJ1-2	.	CASSQIGRANYGYTF
TRBV30	TRBJ1-5	.	CAWSVDGDQPQHF
TRBV5-5	TRBJ2-4	.	CASSPLQRWGTFALEDIQYF
TRBV11-3	TRBJ2-7	TRBD2	CASSRGSLAGGDEQYF
TRBV6-2/TRBV6-3	TRBJ2-7	.	CASSRASAGSYEQYF
TRBV6-5	TRBJ2-1	.	CASSEDLSSYNEQFF
TRBV10-2	TRBJ1-3	.	CASGWDSGNTIYF
TRBV20-1	TRBJ2-3	TRBD1	CSVPGGDTQYF
TRBV5-4	TRBJ1-4	.	CASSRTVSSNEKLFF
TRBV9	TRBJ1-1	.	CASSVAVGTEAFF
TRBV30	TRBJ2-1	.	CAWSVGGGREQFF
TRBV11-3	TRBJ1-3	TRBD1	CASSPWTGGIGNTIYF